This is a list of T cell receptor beta chains from one sample in a study of CD8+ T cells in alopecia areata. This table comes from immunoSEQ multiplex PCR, and its TCRdb copy is limited to in-frame clones, with some not included. The table lists more than 95,000 clones, 58% of them singletons. This sample comprised CD8+ T cells sorted from blood, obtained at week 4, from a patient treated with tofacitinib. The origin of the receptors is a human donor with alopecia areata. Both conserved end residues are part of each CDR3. The order of the fields is J gene, V gene, clone size, CDR3 protein. Clone size is stated in some rows and not others, as once, few, many or a class when expanded.

TRBJ1-2 | TRBV4-1 | NA | CASSQVGTYGYTF
TRBJ2-7 | TRBV25-1 | NA | CASSEPGGAGNWDEQYF
TRBJ1-2 | TRBV27 | few | CAFGYDYGYTF
TRBJ2-7 | TRBV23-1 | NA | CASSHPTGPSYEQYF
TRBJ2-7 | TRBV10-3 | NA | CAISDIGGYEQYF
TRBJ1-1 | TRBV30 | NA | CAWMLGQGLTEAFF
TRBJ1-2 | TRBV29-1 | NA | CSVIDPEGYGYTF
TRBJ2-5 | TRBV7-9 | few | CASSFFPRLAADQETQYF
TRBJ2-7 | TRBV6-1 | few | CASSEESGGSYEQYF
TRBJ2-1 | TRBV11-2 | NA | CASSLRGQLGYEQFF
TRBJ1-2 | TRBV28 | few | CANGQGGYGYTF
TRBJ1-1 | TRBV5-1 | NA | CASSLAGYTEAFF
TRBJ1-5 | TRBV27 | NA | CATGGRSNQPQHF
TRBJ2-3 | TRBV27 | NA | CASSPFLSTDTQYF
TRBJ1-1 | TRBV7-9 | NA | CASSPPYGNTEAFF
TRBJ2-7 | TRBV29-1 | NA | CSVEEGTYEQYF
TRBJ2-7 | TRBV29-1 | few | CSVVVTGRTYEQYF
TRBJ1-2 | TRBV30 | NA | CAWSGGGGYTF
TRBJ2-3 | TRBV27 | NA | CASSLSLDTDTQYF
TRBJ2-1 | TRBV5-6 | NA | CASSLRDRVHEQFF
TRBJ2-1 | TRBV14 | NA | CASSQVSGGTFVNEQFF
TRBJ1-1 | TRBV27 | NA | CASSWAPGGSNTEAFF
TRBJ2-7 | TRBV28 | NA | CASSLRGDEQYF
TRBJ2-7 | TRBV30 | NA | CAWSVDTFTEQYF
TRBJ1-2 | TRBV29-1 | NA | CSVEWTGLRRSYGYTF
TRBJ2-1 | TRBV13 | NA | CASSLLGHNEQFF
TRBJ2-2 | TRBV30 | NA | CAWTASSGTGELFF
TRBJ2-1 | TRBV9 | few | CASSVAASGSSYNEQFF
TRBJ2-3 | TRBV27 | NA | CASSLSRTDTQYF
TRBJ1-3 | TRBV27 | few | CASSLHRAGKAGNTIYF
TRBJ1-1 | TRBV27 | NA | CASTLQQGSTEAFF
TRBJ1-2 | TRBV19 | few | CASSMDYPALTRGYTF
TRBJ2-1 | TRBV29-1 | few | CSVDVGRGGNNEQFF
TRBJ2-5 | TRBV11-2 | NA | CASSLTGTLGLSETQYF
TRBJ1-6 | TRBV29-1 | once | CSVEEQGYNSPLHF
TRBJ1-1 | TRBV7-9 | NA | CASSRAGTEAFF
TRBJ1-2 | TRBV4-3 | NA | CASSQALAGQGVYGYTF
TRBJ1-2 | TRBV30 | NA | CAWSGEGIVYTF
TRBJ2-7 | TRBV7-9 | few | CASSASGGHYEQYF
TRBJ1-1 | TRBV29-1 | few | CSVSRGDTEAFF
TRBJ2-3 | TRBV7-9 | NA | CASSPDFQDDTQYF
TRBJ2-1 | TRBV7-9 | NA | CASSPRTSGGLREQFF
TRBJ2-2 | TRBV27 | NA | CASSLRGLNTGELFF
TRBJ2-5 | TRBV30 | NA | CAWSVQEIGTQYF
TRBJ1-2 | TRBV25-1 | NA | CASWGYGYTF
TRBJ1-6 | TRBV7-9 | few | CASNEAGGSPLHF